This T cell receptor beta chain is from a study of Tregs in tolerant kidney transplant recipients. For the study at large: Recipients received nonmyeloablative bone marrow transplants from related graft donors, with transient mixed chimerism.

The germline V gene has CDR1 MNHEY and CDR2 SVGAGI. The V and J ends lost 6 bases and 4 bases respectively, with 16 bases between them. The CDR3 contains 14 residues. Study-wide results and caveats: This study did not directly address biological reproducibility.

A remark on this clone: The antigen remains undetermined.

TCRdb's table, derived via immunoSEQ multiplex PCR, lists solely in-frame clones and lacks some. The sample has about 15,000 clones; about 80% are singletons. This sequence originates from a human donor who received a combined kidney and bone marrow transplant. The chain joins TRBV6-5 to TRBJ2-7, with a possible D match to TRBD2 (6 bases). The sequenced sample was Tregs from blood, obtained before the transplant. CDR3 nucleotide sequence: TGTGCCAGCAGCCCACAGCGGCGGGGATACGAGCAGTACTTC. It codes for CASSPQRRGYEQYF.